Listed below are T cell receptor beta chains from one sample, sequenced in a study of blood T cell repertoires in COVID-19. The method was immunoSEQ multiplex PCR; TCRdb's version includes in-frame clones alone and lacks a portion of them. The table lists around 120,000 clones, about 70% of them singletons. The source material was peripheral blood. All receptors derive from a woman in her sixties or seventies with acute or convalescent COVID-19. Each CDR3 is given with its conserved first and last residue. Fields, in order: D gene, clone size, V gene, J gene, CDR3 DNA, CDR3 protein. The D gene is left open where the match is weak. Size is stated for part of the rows, as once, few or many counts, or as a class when the clone is expanded.

d_gene: NA; abundance: NA; v_gene: TRBV6-5; j_gene: TRBJ1-1; CDR3nt: TGTGCCAGCAGAACCCCCCGGACAACGAACACTGAAGCTTTCTTT; CDR3aa: CASRTPRTTNTEAFF
d_gene: NA; abundance: once; v_gene: TRBV20-1; j_gene: TRBJ1-2; CDR3nt: TGCAGTGCTACGGCTAACTATGGCTACACCTTC; CDR3aa: CSATANYGYTF
d_gene: NA; abundance: NA; v_gene: TRBV28; j_gene: TRBJ1-5; CDR3nt: TGTGCCAGCAGTTTAGGAGCTCCGGGAGGTGGGCCCCAGCATTTT; CDR3aa: CASSLGAPGGGPQHF
d_gene: NA; abundance: NA; v_gene: TRBV18; j_gene: TRBJ2-3; CDR3nt: TGTGCCAGCTCACCACTGCGGGACAGCAGCACAGATACGCAGTATTTT; CDR3aa: CASSPLRDSSTDTQYF
d_gene: TRBD1; abundance: NA; v_gene: TRBV28; j_gene: TRBJ1-1; CDR3nt: TGTGCCAGCAGTTTGGTAGGACAGGTGTTTGGCACTGAAGCTTTCTTT; CDR3aa: CASSLVGQVFGTEAFF
d_gene: TRBD1; abundance: once; v_gene: TRBV27; j_gene: TRBJ2-7; CDR3nt: TGTGCCTGTGGACAGGACTCCTACGAGCAGTACTTC; CDR3aa: CACGQDSYEQYF
d_gene: TRBD1; abundance: NA; v_gene: TRBV6-5; j_gene: TRBJ1-2; CDR3nt: TGTGCCAGCAGCCAGACAGGGGGTTTCTATGGCTACACCTTC; CDR3aa: CASSQTGGFYGYTF
d_gene: TRBD2; abundance: NA; v_gene: TRBV28; j_gene: TRBJ2-3; CDR3nt: TGTGCCAGCAGTCCTAGCGGGAACACAGATACGCAGTATTTT; CDR3aa: CASSPSGNTDTQYF
d_gene: NA; abundance: few; v_gene: TRBV11-2; j_gene: TRBJ2-2; CDR3nt: TGTGCCAGCAGCAAACCAGGGTTCTCCGGGGAGCTGTTTTTT; CDR3aa: CASSKPGFSGELFF
d_gene: TRBD2; abundance: NA; v_gene: TRBV4-1; j_gene: TRBJ2-5; CDR3nt: TGCGCCAGCAGCCAAGATCGGGGGGGGGTAAGAGAGACCCAGTACTTC; CDR3aa: CASSQDRGGVRETQYF
d_gene: NA; abundance: few; v_gene: TRBV7-2; j_gene: TRBJ1-1; CDR3nt: TGTGCCAGCAGCTTAGCAGGGACACAAGCTTTCTTT; CDR3aa: CASSLAGTQAFF
d_gene: NA; abundance: few; v_gene: TRBV7-8; j_gene: TRBJ1-6; CDR3nt: TGTGCCAGCAGCTTAGCCCAGTTACCAAATTCACCCCTCCACTTT; CDR3aa: CASSLAQLPNSPLHF
d_gene: NA; abundance: NA; v_gene: TRBV6-2/TRBV6-3; j_gene: TRBJ1-4; CDR3nt: TGTGCCAGCAGTTACGGACAAGCAACTAATGAAAAACTGTTTTTT; CDR3aa: CASSYGQATNEKLFF
d_gene: NA; abundance: NA; v_gene: TRBV10-3; j_gene: TRBJ1-6; CDR3nt: TGTGCCTCTTCCCGGGAGGTTAATTCACCCCTCCACTTT; CDR3aa: CASSREVNSPLHF
d_gene: TRBD2; abundance: few; v_gene: TRBV5-1; j_gene: TRBJ2-1; CDR3nt: TGCGCCAGCAGCCCGGGACTAGCTGGGCTTAATGAGCAGTTCTTC; CDR3aa: CASSPGLAGLNEQFF
d_gene: NA; abundance: once; v_gene: TRBV4-3; j_gene: TRBJ2-7; CDR3nt: TGCGCCAGCAGCCAAGGCGTCTTGCACTCCTACGAGCAGTACTTC; CDR3aa: CASSQGVLHSYEQYF
d_gene: NA; abundance: NA; v_gene: TRBV5-1; j_gene: TRBJ1-6; CDR3nt: TGCGCCAGCAGCCAAGGACAGCCGAACTATAATTCACCCCTCCACTTT; CDR3aa: CASSQGQPNYNSPLHF
d_gene: NA; abundance: NA; v_gene: TRBV29-1; j_gene: TRBJ2-7; CDR3nt: TGCAGCGTTGAGGGACATCCTCCCGGGTACGAGCAGTACTTC; CDR3aa: CSVEGHPPGYEQYF
d_gene: NA; abundance: NA; v_gene: TRBV5-1; j_gene: TRBJ2-5; CDR3nt: TGCGCCAGCAGCCAAAAAGAGACCCAGTACTTC; CDR3aa: CASSQKETQYF
d_gene: TRBD2; abundance: NA; v_gene: TRBV7-9; j_gene: TRBJ2-4; CDR3nt: TGTGCCAGCAGTCTTGGTAGCGGGAGAGGGAACATTCAGTACTTC; CDR3aa: CASSLGSGRGNIQYF
d_gene: TRBD2; abundance: NA; v_gene: TRBV5-1; j_gene: TRBJ2-5; CDR3nt: TGCGCCAGCAGCTTGGGAAAAGCGGGGGGCTTACAAGAGACCCAGTACTTC; CDR3aa: CASSLGKAGGLQETQYF
d_gene: TRBD1; abundance: once; v_gene: TRBV19; j_gene: TRBJ1-1; CDR3nt: TGTGCCAGTAGTAGACAGGGTAACACTGAAGCTTTCTTT; CDR3aa: CASSRQGNTEAFF
d_gene: NA; abundance: few; v_gene: TRBV11-2; j_gene: TRBJ1-1; CDR3nt: TGTGCCAGCAGCTTACCGGGGGGGGTGACTGAAGCTTTCTTT; CDR3aa: CASSLPGGVTEAFF
d_gene: NA; abundance: NA; v_gene: TRBV5-1; j_gene: TRBJ1-4; CDR3nt: TGCGCCAGCAGCTTGCGGCAGGGAGGGGAAAAACTGTTTTTT; CDR3aa: CASSLRQGGEKLFF
d_gene: TRBD1; abundance: NA; v_gene: TRBV2; j_gene: TRBJ1-1; CDR3nt: TGTGCCAGCAGGGCAGGACAGGGCACTGAAGCTTTCTTT; CDR3aa: CASRAGQGTEAFF
d_gene: TRBD2; abundance: NA; v_gene: TRBV7-2; j_gene: TRBJ2-5; CDR3nt: TGTGCCAGCAGCTTGTTAGCGGGAGGCTCGGGGACCCAGTACTTC; CDR3aa: CASSLLAGGSGTQYF